A selection of T cell receptor beta chains follows, all from one sample in a study of CD8 T cells in Susac syndrome. TCRdb called the immunoSEQ multiplex PCR reads again in MiXCR, with one record for every CDR3 protein. The data show over 130,000 distinct CDR3 sequences, approximately 95% seen once. Sample: CD4+ T cells from PBMCs. These receptor sequences come from a human donor with multiple sclerosis. CDR3s include the opening cysteine and the closing phenylalanine or tryptophan. The D gene is left open where the match is weak. Size values are once, few and many counts, or a class for expanded clones, and some rows have none.

size: .; D: TRBD1; J: TRBJ1-1; V: TRBV28; CDR3: CASGGGGQNTEAFF; DNA: TGTGCCAGTGGGGGAGGGGGCCAGAACACTGAAGCTTTCTTT
size: .; D: .; J: TRBJ2-5; V: TRBV29-1; CDR3: CSVFGASGETQYF; DNA: TGCAGCGTTTTCGGGGCCTCGGGAGAGACCCAGTACTTC
size: .; D: .; J: TRBJ1-1; V: TRBV12-3/TRBV12-4; CDR3: CASSLATGNALWAFF; DNA: TGTGCCAGCAGTTTAGCAACAGGGAACGCTTTGTGGGCTTTCTTT
size: .; D: .; J: TRBJ2-7; V: TRBV9; CDR3: CASSVGGLTYEQYF; DNA: TGTGCCAGCAGCGTAGGGGGGTTAACCTACGAGCAGTACTTC
size: .; D: TRBD1; J: TRBJ2-7; V: TRBV5-1; CDR3: CASSVSGTVPYEQYF; DNA: TGCGCCAGCAGCGTTTCAGGGACAGTTCCCTACGAGCAGTACTTC
size: .; D: .; J: TRBJ1-2; V: TRBV29-1; CDR3: CSVEGQPNYGYTF; DNA: TGCAGCGTTGAAGGGCAGCCTAACTATGGCTACACCTTC
size: .; D: .; J: TRBJ2-2; V: TRBV15; CDR3: CATSRATGVSTGELFF; DNA: TGTGCCACCAGCAGAGCGACGGGAGTAAGCACCGGGGAGCTGTTTTTT
size: .; D: TRBD2; J: TRBJ2-3; V: TRBV6-1; CDR3: CASTSLRSGGAKTDTQYF; DNA: TGTGCCAGCACCTCCTTGAGAAGCGGGGGGGCAAAGACAGATACGCAGTATTTT
size: .; D: .; J: TRBJ1-1; V: TRBV27; CDR3: CASSASRLKNTEAFF; DNA: TGTGCCAGCAGTGCCAGCCGGTTGAAGAACACTGAAGCTTTCTTT
size: .; D: .; J: TRBJ1-6; V: TRBV7-2; CDR3: CASSLTGQQVSPLHF; DNA: TGTGCCAGCAGCTTAACGGGACAACAAGTGTCACCCCTCCACTTT
size: once; D: TRBD1; J: TRBJ1-2; V: TRBV5-4; CDR3: CASSKRTGPNYGYTF; DNA: TGTGCCAGCAGCAAGCGGACAGGGCCTAACTATGGCTACACCTTC
size: .; D: TRBD2; J: TRBJ2-3; V: TRBV7-2; CDR3: CASSRLAGVLTDTQYF; DNA: TGTGCCAGCAGCCGTCTAGCGGGAGTGCTTACAGATACGCAGTATTTT
size: .; D: .; J: TRBJ2-4; V: TRBV15; CDR3: CATSTYSGLLAKNIQYF; DNA: TGTGCCACCAGCACCTACTCCGGCCTCCTAGCCAAAAACATTCAGTACTTC
size: once; D: .; J: TRBJ1-1; V: TRBV21-1; CDR3: CASSKGGTDDTEAFF; DNA: TGTGCCAGCAGCAAAGGGGGGACAGACGACACTGAAGCTTTCTTT
size: .; D: TRBD2; J: TRBJ2-1; V: TRBV7-9; CDR3: CASSLGAGVGNEQFF; DNA: TGTGCCAGCAGCTTAGGTGCGGGAGTTGGCAATGAGCAGTTCTTC
size: .; D: TRBD1; J: TRBJ2-1; V: TRBV29-1; CDR3: CSVEATGASEQFF; DNA: TGCAGCGTTGAGGCGACAGGGGCGAGTGAGCAGTTCTTC
size: .; D: .; J: TRBJ1-2; V: TRBV9; CDR3: CASSVGQADGYTF; DNA: TGTGCCAGCAGCGTAGGACAGGCCGATGGCTACACCTTC
size: few; D: .; J: TRBJ2-1; V: TRBV24-1; CDR3: CATSDTQSSYNEQFF; DNA: TGTGCCACCAGTGATACACAGAGCTCCTACAATGAGCAGTTCTTC
size: .; D: .; J: TRBJ1-5; V: TRBV29-1; CDR3: CSVERVTGGPQHF; DNA: TGCAGCGTTGAAAGGGTGACTGGAGGGCCCCAGCATTTT
size: .; D: .; J: TRBJ1-2; V: TRBV3-1; CDR3: CASSQDPGAQGYGYTF; DNA: TGTGCCAGCAGCCAAGATCCAGGGGCGCAGGGCTATGGCTACACCTTC
size: .; D: .; J: TRBJ2-1; V: TRBV6-2/TRBV6-3; CDR3: CASSRLASPYNEQFF; DNA: TGTGCCAGCAGTCGTCTAGCAAGCCCCTACAATGAGCAGTTCTTC
size: .; D: .; J: TRBJ2-1; V: TRBV5-4; CDR3: CASSLQAAPSYNEQFF; DNA: TGTGCCAGCAGCTTGCAAGCGGCCCCCTCCTACAATGAGCAGTTCTTC
size: .; D: TRBD1; J: TRBJ1-2; V: TRBV29-1; CDR3: CSGTQGVGYGYTF; DNA: TGCAGCGGGACTCAGGGGGTTGGATATGGCTACACCTTC
size: .; D: .; J: TRBJ1-1; V: TRBV30; CDR3: CAWSVQAFTEAFF; DNA: TGTGCCTGGAGTGTACAGGCGTTCACTGAAGCTTTCTTT
size: .; D: .; J: TRBJ1-2; V: TRBV12-3/TRBV12-4; CDR3: CASSLAGVPEGYTF; DNA: TGTGCCAGCAGTTTAGCGGGGGTGCCTGAAGGCTACACCTTC
size: .; D: .; J: TRBJ2-7; V: TRBV20-1; CDR3: CSARDPTGVYEQYF; DNA: TGCAGTGCTAGAGATCCCACGGGGGTCTACGAGCAGTACTTC
size: .; D: TRBD1; J: TRBJ1-6; V: TRBV7-9; CDR3: CASSFGTGGHSPLHF; DNA: TGTGCCAGCAGCTTCGGGACAGGGGGTCATTCACCCCTCCACTTT
size: .; D: .; J: TRBJ1-2; V: TRBV7-9; CDR3: CASSFFRGGNNYGYTF; DNA: TGTGCCAGCAGCTTCTTCAGAGGGGGGAATAACTATGGCTACACCTTC
size: .; D: .; J: TRBJ2-4; V: TRBV5-6; CDR3: CASSTSGERQYF; DNA: TGTGCCAGCAGCACCTCAGGGGAGCGTCAGTACTTC
size: .; D: .; J: TRBJ1-5; V: TRBV19; CDR3: CASSSQQGQPQHF; DNA: TGTGCCAGTAGTTCCCAACAGGGTCAGCCCCAGCATTTT
size: .; D: TRBD1; J: TRBJ2-7; V: TRBV20-1; CDR3: CSARVVTGTGYEQYF; DNA: TGCAGTGCTAGAGTGGTTACCGGGACAGGCTACGAGCAGTACTTC
size: .; D: .; J: TRBJ2-7; V: TRBV20-1; CDR3: CSARDFSRASYEQYF; DNA: TGCAGTGCTAGAGATTTCAGCAGGGCCTCCTACGAGCAGTACTTC
size: .; D: .; J: TRBJ2-1; V: TRBV28; CDR3: CASRRGLLSSYNEQFF; DNA: TGTGCCAGCAGACGGGGACTCCTGAGCTCCTACAATGAGCAGTTCTTC
size: .; D: .; J: TRBJ2-3; V: TRBV20-1; CDR3: CSAFQNFGGTQYF; DNA: TGCAGTGCTTTCCAGAACTTCGGGGGTACGCAGTATTTT
size: .; D: .; J: TRBJ1-6; V: TRBV7-7; CDR3: CASSSDDNSPLHF; DNA: TGTGCCAGCAGCTCGGACGATAATTCACCCCTCCACTTT
size: .; D: TRBD1; J: TRBJ1-1; V: TRBV20-1; CDR3: CSARQGMNTEAFF; DNA: TGCAGTGCAAGACAGGGGATGAACACTGAAGCTTTCTTT
size: .; D: .; J: TRBJ2-5; V: TRBV7-9; CDR3: CASSLLGGGMETQYF; DNA: TGTGCCAGCAGCTTATTAGGGGGCGGGATGGAGACCCAGTACTTC
size: .; D: TRBD1; J: TRBJ1-2; V: TRBV5-4; CDR3: CASSRGTGDRGYTF; DNA: TGTGCCAGCAGCCGTGGGACAGGGGATCGAGGCTACACCTTC
size: .; D: .; J: TRBJ1-1; V: TRBV3-1; CDR3: CASSPTTGVDTEAFF; DNA: TGTGCCAGCAGCCCCACGACCGGGGTGGACACTGAAGCTTTCTTT
size: .; D: .; J: TRBJ2-5; V: TRBV6-5; CDR3: CATKDPGSETQYF; DNA: TGTGCCACTAAGGATCCGGGCAGCGAGACCCAGTACTTC
size: .; D: TRBD1; J: TRBJ1-1; V: TRBV5-4; CDR3: CASSLKGTGGTEAFF; DNA: TGTGCCAGCAGCTTGAAAGGGACAGGGGGCACTGAAGCTTTCTTT
size: .; D: .; J: TRBJ2-3; V: TRBV12-3/TRBV12-4; CDR3: CASTPPGGQSTDTQYF; DNA: TGTGCCAGCACCCCTCCCGGAGGACAGAGCACAGATACGCAGTATTTT
size: .; D: .; J: TRBJ2-5; V: TRBV21-1; CDR3: CGTSEQETQYF; DNA: TGCGGGACTAGCGAGCAAGAGACCCAGTACTTC
size: once; D: TRBD1; J: TRBJ2-5; V: TRBV20-1; CDR3: CSALQGILKTQYF; DNA: TGCAGTGCTCTACAGGGGATACTAAAGACCCAGTACTTC
size: .; D: .; J: TRBJ2-2; V: TRBV20-1; CDR3: CSARDLAAGELFF; DNA: TGCAGTGCTAGAGATCTAGCTGCCGGGGAGCTGTTTTTT
size: .; D: .; J: TRBJ2-5; V: TRBV3-1; CDR3: CASSQDTRTTQYF; DNA: TGTGCCAGCAGCCAAGACACCCGAACGACCCAGTACTTC
size: .; D: .; J: TRBJ1-2; V: TRBV30; CDR3: CAWGGQGIRGYTF; DNA: TGTGCCTGGGGAGGGCAGGGGATACGTGGCTACACCTTC
size: once; D: .; J: TRBJ2-7; V: TRBV6-5; CDR3: CANPTGPLYEQYF; DNA: TGTGCCAATCCGACAGGACCCCTGTACGAGCAGTACTTC